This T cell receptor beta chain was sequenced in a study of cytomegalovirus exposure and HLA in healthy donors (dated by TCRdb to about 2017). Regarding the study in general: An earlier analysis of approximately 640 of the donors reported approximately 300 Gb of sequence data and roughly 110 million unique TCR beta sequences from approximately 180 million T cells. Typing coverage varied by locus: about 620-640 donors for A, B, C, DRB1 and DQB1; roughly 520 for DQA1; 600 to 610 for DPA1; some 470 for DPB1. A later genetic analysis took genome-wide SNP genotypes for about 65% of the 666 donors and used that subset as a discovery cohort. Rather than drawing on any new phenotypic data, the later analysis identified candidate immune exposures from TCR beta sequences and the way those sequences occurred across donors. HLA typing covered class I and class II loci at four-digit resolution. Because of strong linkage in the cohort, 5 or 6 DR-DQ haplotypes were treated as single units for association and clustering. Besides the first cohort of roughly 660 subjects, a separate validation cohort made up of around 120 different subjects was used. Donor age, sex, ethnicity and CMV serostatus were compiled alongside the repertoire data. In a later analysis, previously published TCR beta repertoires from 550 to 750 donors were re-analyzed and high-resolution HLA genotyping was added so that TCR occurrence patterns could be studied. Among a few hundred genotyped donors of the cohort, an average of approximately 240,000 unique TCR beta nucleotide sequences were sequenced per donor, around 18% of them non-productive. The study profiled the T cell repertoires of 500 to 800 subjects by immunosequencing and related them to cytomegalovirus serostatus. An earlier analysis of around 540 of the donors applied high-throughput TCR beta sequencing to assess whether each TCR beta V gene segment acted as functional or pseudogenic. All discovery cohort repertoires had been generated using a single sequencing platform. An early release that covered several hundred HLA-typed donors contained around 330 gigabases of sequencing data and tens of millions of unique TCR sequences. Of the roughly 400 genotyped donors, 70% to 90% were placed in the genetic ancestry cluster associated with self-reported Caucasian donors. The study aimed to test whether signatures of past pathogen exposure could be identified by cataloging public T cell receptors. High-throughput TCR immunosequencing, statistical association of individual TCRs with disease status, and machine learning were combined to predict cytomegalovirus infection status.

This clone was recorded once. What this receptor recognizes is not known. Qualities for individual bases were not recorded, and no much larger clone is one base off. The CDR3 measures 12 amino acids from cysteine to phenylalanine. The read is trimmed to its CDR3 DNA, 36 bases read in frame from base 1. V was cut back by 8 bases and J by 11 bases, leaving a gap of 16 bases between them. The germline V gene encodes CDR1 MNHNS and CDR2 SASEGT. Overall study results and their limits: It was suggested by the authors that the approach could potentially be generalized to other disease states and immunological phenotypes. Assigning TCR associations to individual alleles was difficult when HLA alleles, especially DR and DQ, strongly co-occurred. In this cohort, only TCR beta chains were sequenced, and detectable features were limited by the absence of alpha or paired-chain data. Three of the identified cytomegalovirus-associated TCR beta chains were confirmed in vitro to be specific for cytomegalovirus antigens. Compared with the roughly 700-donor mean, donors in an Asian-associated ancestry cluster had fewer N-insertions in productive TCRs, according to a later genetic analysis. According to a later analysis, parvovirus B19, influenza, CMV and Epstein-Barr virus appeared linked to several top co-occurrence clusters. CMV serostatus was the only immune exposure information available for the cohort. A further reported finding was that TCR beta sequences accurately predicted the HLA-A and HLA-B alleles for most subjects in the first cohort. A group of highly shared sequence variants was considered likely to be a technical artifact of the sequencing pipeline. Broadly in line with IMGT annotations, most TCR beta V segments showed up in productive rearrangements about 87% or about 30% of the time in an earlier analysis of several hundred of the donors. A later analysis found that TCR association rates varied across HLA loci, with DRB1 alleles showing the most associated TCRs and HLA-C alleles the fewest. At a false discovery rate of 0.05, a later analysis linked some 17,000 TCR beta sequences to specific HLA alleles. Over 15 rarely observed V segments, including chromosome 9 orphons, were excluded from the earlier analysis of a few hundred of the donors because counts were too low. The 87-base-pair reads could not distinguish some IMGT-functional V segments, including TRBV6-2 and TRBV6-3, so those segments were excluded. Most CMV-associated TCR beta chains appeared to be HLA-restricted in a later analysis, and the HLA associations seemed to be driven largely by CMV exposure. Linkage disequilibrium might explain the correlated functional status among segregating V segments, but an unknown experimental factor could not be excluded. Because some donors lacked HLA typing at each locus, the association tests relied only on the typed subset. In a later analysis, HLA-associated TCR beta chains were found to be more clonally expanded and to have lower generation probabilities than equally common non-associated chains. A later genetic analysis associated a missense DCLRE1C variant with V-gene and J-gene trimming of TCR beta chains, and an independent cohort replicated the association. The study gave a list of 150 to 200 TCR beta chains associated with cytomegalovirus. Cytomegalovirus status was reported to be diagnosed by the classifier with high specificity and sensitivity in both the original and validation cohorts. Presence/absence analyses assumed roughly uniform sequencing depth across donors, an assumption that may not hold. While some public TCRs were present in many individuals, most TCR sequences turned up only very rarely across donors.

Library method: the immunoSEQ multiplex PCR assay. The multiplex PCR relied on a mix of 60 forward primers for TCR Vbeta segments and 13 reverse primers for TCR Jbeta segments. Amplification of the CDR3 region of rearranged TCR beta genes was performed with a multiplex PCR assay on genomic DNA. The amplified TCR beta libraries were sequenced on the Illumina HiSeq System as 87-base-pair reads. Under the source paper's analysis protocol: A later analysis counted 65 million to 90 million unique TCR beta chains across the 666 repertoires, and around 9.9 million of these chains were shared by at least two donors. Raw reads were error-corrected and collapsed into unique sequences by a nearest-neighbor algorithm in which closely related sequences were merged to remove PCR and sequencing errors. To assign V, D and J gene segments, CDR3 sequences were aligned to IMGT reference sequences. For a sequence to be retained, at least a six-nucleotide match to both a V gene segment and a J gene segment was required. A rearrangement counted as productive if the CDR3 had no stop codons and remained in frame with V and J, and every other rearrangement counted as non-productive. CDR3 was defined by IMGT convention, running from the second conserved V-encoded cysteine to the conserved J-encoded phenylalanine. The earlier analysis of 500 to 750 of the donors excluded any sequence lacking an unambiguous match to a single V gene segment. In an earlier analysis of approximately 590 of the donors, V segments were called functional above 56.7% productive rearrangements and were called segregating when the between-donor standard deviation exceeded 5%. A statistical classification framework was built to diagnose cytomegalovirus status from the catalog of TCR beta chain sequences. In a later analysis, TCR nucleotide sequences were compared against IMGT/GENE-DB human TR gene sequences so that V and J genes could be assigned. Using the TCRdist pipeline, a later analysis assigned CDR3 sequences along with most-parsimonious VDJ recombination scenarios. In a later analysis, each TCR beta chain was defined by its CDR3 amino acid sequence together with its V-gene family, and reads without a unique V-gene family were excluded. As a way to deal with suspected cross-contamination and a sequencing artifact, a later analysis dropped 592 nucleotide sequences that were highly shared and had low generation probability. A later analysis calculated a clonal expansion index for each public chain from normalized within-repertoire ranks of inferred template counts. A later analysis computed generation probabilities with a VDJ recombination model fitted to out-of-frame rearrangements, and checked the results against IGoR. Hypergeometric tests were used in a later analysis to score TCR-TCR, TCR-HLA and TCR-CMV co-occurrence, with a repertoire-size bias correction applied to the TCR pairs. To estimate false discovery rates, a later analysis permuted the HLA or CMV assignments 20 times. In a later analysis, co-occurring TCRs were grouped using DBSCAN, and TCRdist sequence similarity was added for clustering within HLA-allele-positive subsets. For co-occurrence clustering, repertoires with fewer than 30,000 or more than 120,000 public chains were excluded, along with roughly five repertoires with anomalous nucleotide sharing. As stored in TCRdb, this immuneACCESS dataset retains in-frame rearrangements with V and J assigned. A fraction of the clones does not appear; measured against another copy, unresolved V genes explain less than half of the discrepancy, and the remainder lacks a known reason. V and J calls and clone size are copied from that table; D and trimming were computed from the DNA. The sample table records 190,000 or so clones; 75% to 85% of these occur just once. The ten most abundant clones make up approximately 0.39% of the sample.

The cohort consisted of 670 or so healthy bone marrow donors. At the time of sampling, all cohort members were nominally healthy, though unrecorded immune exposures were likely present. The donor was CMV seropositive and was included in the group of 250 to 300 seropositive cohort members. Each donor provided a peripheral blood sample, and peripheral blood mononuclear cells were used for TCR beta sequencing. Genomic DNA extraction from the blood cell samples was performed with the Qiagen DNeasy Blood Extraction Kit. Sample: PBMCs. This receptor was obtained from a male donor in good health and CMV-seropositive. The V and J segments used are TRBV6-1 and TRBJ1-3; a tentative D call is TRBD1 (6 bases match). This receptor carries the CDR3 CASWEGGEAIYF. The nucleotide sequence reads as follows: TGTGCCAGCTGGGAGGGGGGCGAGGCCATATATTTT.